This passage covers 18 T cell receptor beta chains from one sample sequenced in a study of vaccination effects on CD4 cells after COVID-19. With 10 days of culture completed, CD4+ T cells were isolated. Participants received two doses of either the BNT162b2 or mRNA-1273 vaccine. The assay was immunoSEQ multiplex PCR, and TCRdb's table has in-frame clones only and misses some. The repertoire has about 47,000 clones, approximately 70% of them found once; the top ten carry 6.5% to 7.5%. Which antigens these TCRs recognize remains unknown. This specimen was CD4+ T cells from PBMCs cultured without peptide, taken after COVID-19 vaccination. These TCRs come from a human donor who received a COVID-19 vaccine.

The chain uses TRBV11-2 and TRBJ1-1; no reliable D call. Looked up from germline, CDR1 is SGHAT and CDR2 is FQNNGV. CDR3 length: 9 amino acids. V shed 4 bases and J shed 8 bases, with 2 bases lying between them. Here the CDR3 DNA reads TGTGCCAGCAGCTCAGAAGCTTTCTTT. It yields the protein CASSSEAFF.

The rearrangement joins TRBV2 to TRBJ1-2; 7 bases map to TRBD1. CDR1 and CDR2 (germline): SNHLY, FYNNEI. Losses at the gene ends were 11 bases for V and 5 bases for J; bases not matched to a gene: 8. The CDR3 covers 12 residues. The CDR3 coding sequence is TGTGCCGCGGGAGGGGGCCAGTATGGCTACACCTTC. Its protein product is CAAGGGQYGYTF.

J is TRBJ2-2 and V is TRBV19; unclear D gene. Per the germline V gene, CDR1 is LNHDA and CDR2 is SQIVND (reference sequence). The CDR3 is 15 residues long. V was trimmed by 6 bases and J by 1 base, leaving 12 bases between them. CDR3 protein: CASRTVTLNTGELFF. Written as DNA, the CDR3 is TGTGCCAGTAGGACCGTGACCTTGAACACCGGGGAGCTGTTTTTT.

The CDR3, as DNA: TGCGCCAGCCGGGACAGGGAATATGGCTACACCTTC. It encodes CASRDREYGYTF. This chain links TRBV5-1 with TRBJ1-2, with 9 bases matching TRBD1. Germline-derived CDR1 and CDR2 are SGHRS and YFSETQ. V gave up 7 bases and J gave up 5 bases; unmatched junction bases: 3. This CDR3 contains 12 residues.

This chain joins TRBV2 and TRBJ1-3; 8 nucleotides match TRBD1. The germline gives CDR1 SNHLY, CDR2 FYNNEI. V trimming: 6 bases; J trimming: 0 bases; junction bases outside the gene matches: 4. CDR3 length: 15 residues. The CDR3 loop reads CASSQTGDSGNTIYF. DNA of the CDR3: TGTGCCAGCAGCCAGACAGGGGACTCTGGAAACACCATATATTTT. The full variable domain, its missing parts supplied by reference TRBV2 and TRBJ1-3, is EPEVTQTPSHQVTQMGQEVILRCVPISNHLYFYWYRQILGQKVEFLVSFYNNEISEKSEIFDDQFSVERPDGSNFTLKIRSTKLEDSAMYFCASSQTGDSGNTIYFGEGSWLTVV.

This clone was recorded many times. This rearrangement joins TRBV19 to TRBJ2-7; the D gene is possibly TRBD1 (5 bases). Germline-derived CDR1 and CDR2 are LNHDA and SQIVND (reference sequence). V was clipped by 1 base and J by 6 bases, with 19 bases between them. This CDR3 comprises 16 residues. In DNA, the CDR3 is TGTGCCAGTAGTATAGGAGGCAGGGCCTCTGGTCGCGAGCAGTACTTC. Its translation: CASSIGGRASGREQYF. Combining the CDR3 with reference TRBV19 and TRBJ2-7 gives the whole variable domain DGGITQSPKYLFRKEGQNVTLSCEQNLNHDAMYWYRQDPGQGLRLIYYSQIVNDFQKGDIAEGYSVSREKKESFPLTVTSAQKNPTAFYLCASSIGGRASGREQYFGPGTRLTVT.

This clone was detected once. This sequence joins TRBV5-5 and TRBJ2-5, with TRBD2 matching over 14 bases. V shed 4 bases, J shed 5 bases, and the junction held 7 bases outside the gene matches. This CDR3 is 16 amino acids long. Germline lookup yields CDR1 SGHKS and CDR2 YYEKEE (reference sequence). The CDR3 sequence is CASSRGLAGDVETQYF. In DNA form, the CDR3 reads TGTGCCAGCAGCAGGGGACTAGCGGGAGATGTCGAGACCCAGTACTTC.

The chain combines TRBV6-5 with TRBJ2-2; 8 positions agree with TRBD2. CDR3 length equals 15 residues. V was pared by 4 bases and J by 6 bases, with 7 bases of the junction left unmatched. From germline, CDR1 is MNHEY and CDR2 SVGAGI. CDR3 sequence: CASSSAGGGAGELFF. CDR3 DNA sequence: TGTGCCAGCAGTTCCGCGGGGGGAGGGGCCGGGGAGCTGTTTTTT.

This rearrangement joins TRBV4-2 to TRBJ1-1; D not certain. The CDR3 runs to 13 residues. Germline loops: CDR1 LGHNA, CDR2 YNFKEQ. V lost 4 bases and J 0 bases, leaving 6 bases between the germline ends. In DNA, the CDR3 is TGTGCCAGCAGCCTACAATTGAACACTGAAGCTTTCTTT. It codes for CASSLQLNTEAFF.

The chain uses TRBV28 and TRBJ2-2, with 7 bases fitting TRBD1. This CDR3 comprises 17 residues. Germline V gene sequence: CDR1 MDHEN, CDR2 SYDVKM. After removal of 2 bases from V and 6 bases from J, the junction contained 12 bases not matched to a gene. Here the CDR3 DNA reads TGTGCCAGCAGTTTAAATCTTGGACAGGTCAACGCCGGGGAGCTGTTTTTT. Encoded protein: CASSLNLGQVNAGELFF.

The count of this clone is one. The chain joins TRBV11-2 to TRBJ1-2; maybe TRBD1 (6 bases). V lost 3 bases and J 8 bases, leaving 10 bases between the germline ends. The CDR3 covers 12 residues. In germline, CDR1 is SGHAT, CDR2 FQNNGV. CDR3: CASSFNRDGYTF. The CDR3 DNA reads TGTGCCAGCAGCTTCAACAGGGACGGCTACACCTTC.

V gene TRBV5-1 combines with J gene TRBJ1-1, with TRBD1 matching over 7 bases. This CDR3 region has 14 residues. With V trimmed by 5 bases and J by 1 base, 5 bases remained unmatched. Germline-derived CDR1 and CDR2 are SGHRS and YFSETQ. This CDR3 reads CASRPGQSNTEAFF. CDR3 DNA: TGCGCCAGCAGGCCGGGACAGTCGAACACTGAAGCTTTCTTT.

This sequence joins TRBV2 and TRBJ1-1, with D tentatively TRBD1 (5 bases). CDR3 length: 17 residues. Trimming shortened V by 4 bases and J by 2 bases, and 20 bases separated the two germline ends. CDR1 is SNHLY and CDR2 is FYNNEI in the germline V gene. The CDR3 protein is CASSGGGLRWDNTEAFF. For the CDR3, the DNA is TGTGCCAGCAGTGGGGGGGGTCTGCGATGGGATAACACTGAAGCTTTCTTT.

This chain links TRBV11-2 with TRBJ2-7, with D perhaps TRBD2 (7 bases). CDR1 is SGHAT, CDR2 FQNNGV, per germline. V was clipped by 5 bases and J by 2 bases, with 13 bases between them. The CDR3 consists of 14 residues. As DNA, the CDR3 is TGTGCCAGCAGCACAACAGGGAGGGCCTACGAGCAGTACTTC. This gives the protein CASSTTGRAYEQYF.

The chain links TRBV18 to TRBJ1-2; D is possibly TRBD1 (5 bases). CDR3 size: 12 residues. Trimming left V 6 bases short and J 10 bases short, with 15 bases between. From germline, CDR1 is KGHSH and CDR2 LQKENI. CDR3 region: CASSDSPSLYTF. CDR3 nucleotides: TGTGCCAGCTCCGACAGCCCGTCCCTCTACACCTTC.

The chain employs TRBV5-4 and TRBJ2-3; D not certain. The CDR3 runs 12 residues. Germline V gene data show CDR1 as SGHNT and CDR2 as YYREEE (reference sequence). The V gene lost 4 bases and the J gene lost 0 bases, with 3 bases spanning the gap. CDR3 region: CASSVSTDTQYF. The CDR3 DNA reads TGTGCCAGCAGCGTTAGCACAGATACGCAGTATTTT.

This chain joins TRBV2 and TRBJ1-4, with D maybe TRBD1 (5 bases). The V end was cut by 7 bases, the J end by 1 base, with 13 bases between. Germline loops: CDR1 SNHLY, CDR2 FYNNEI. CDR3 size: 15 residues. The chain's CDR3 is CASNRDFLTNEKLFF. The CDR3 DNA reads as TGTGCCAGCAATCGGGACTTCCTAACTAATGAAAAACTGTTTTTT.

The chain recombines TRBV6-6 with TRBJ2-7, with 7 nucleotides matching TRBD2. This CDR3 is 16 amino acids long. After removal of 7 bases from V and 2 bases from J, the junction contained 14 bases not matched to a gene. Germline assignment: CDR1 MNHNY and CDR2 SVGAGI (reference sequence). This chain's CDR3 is CASTRPSGKKPYEQYF. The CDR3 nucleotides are TGTGCCAGCACTCGGCCTAGCGGCAAAAAACCCTACGAGCAGTACTTC.